This T cell receptor beta chain came from a study of post-analysis software for immune sequencing data. Background on the study: Clinical courses comprised relapsing-remitting, secondary progressive and progressive-relapsing multiple sclerosis.

Unique molecular identifiers were present in the TCR beta cDNA libraries. It was from about 0.98 to 11 million T cells that some 460,000 cDNA molecules came. TCRdb ran MiXCR on the PCR reads and lists one entry per CDR3 protein. The sample includes 820,000 or so distinct CDR3 sequences, approximately 53% of them seen just once. The CDR3 sequence is 15 residues long. Study results and limitations: Pronounced co-clustering by F measure was evident among identically batched samples. About 5 TRBV segments, including TRBV5-6, TRBV5-1 and TRBV20-1, were more frequent in patients than controls. Patients with multiple sclerosis recorded significantly lower normalized Chao1 diversity than controls, the study found.

With regard to this clonotype: Antigen specificity is unknown.

The rearrangement links TRBV21-1 to TRBJ2-7; TRBD1 is the table's D call, not checked against the DNA. TRBV21-1 is listed as a pseudogene. The sequenced material came from blood. The clonotype comes from a girl between 5 and 17 years old with multiple sclerosis. This CDR3 reads CASSKARGGPYEQYF. In DNA, the CDR3 is TGTGCCAGCAGCAAAGCCAGGGGGGGCCCCTACGAGCAGTACTTC.